This T cell receptor beta chain derives from a study of shared clonotypes between healthy human individuals. Study-level results: Across a few donors, naive CD4 shared roughly 5%, naive CD8 around 3.5%, memory CD4 2% to 2.5%, memory CD8 about 0.4%.

This CDR3 spans 16 amino acids. From germline, CDR1 is LGHNA and CDR2 YSLEER. V lost 0 bases and J lost 8, with 19 bases in between. The assay was immunoSEQ multiplex PCR, and TCRdb's table has in-frame clones only and misses some. The table lists about 1 million clones, under 80% of them singletons. In the case of this clone: Its antigen is currently unknown.

The sequence was collected from a man younger than 35 in good health. The chain uses TRBV4-3 and TRBJ1-2, with D perhaps TRBD1 (6 bases). Sequencing input: memory CD4+ T cells sorted from blood. Sample subset: CD45RA-negative fraction. The CDR3 region is CASSQDYTGFTGGYTF. The DNA for the CDR3 is TGCGCCAGCAGCCAAGATTATACAGGGTTTACGGGGGGCTACACCTTC.